This record concerns one TCR beta chain sequence. The sample belongs to a study of blood T cell repertoires in COVID-19. The data were produced by immunoSEQ multiplex PCR, yet TCRdb's version contains in-frame clones alone and is incomplete. The sample contains 170,000 or so clones, 70% to 90% of which appear only once. The TCR comes from a man aged 35 to 55 with active or convalescent COVID-19. The specimen sequenced was peripheral blood.

CDR3 residues: CASSPSVIAGANVLTF. The CDR3, as DNA: TGCGCCAGCAGCCCGTCGGTCATTGCTGGGGCCAACGTCCTGACTTTC. The V gene is TRBV4-3, the J gene TRBJ2-6; D is ambiguous. Trimming pared 4 bases from V and 2 bases from J, leaving 12 bases between. The CDR3 length is 16 residues. Looked up from germline, CDR1 is LGHNA and CDR2 is YSLEER.